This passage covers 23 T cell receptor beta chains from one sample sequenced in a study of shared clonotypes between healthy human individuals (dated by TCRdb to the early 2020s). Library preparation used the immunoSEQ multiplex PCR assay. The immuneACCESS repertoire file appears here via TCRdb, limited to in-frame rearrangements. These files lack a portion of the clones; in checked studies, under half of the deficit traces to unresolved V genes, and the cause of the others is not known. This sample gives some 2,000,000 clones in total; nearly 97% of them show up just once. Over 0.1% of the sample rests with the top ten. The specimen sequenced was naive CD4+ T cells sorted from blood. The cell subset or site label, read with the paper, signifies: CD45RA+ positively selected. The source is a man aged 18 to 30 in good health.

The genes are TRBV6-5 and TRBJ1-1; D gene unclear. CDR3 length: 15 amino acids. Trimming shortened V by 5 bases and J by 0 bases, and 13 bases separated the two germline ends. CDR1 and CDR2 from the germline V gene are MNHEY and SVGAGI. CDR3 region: CASSTVGSLNTEAFF. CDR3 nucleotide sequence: TGTGCCAGCAGTACCGTGGGGAGTTTGAACACTGAAGCTTTCTTT.

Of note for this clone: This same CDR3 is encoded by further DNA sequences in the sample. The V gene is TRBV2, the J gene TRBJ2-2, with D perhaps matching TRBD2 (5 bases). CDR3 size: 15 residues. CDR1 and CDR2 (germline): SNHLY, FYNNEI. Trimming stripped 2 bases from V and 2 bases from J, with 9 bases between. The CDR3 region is CASSEQAANTGELFF. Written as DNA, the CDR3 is TGTGCCAGCAGTGAACAAGCGGCTAACACCGGGGAGCTGTTTTTT. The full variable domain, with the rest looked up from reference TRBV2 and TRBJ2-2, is EPEVTQTPSHQVTQMGQEVILRCVPISNHLYFYWYRQILGQKVEFLVSFYNNEISEKSEIFDDQFSVERPDGSNFTLKIRSTKLEDSAMYFCASSEQAANTGELFFGEGSRLTVL.

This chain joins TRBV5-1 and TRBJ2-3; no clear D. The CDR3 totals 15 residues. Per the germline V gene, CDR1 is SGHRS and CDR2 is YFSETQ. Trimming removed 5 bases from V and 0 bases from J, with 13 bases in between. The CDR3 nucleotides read TGCGCCAGCAGGCATGAACAGCCTAGCACAGATACGCAGTATTTT. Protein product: CASRHEQPSTDTQYF.

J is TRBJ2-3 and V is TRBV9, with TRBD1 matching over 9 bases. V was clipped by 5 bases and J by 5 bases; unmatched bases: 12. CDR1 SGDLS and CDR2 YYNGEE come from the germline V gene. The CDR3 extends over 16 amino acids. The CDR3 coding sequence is TGTGCCAGCAGTTTCAGACAGGGGGACTTAGGAGATACGCAGTATTTT. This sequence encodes CASSFRQGDLGDTQYF.

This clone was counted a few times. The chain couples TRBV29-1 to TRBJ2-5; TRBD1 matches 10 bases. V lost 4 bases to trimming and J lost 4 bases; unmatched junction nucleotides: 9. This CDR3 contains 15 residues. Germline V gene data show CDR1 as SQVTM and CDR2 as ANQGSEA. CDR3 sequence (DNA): TGCAGCGTTGGAAGGGACAGGGGTTTGGGAGAGACCCAGTACTTC. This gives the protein CSVGRDRGLGETQYF.

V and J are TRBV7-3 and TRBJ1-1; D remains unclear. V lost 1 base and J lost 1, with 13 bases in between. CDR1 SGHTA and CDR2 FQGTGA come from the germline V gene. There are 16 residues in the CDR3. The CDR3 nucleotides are TGTGCCAGCAGCTTAAGACCCCCGGGGAAGAACACTGAAGCTTTCTTT. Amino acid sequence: CASSLRPPGKNTEAFF.

CDR3 sequence reads: CASSYGPDRGHREAFF. CDR3 sequence (DNA): TGTGCCAGCAGTTACGGCCCGGACAGGGGGCACAGGGAAGCTTTCTTT. This chain uses TRBV6-5 with TRBJ1-1; 11 bases are shared with TRBD1. The V and J ends lost 2 bases and 8 bases, in that order; junction bases with no gene match: 10. The CDR3 totals 16 residues. From germline, CDR1 is MNHEY and CDR2 SVGAGI.

CDR3 protein: CARKGGVHEQYF. In DNA form, the CDR3 reads TGTGCCAGGAAAGGAGGGGTCCACGAGCAGTACTTC. This chain uses TRBV9 with TRBJ2-7; possibly TRBD2 for D (6 bases). This CDR3 region has 12 residues. Trimming took 8 bases from V and 5 from J, leaving 14 bases between them. Germline CDR1 reads SGDLS; CDR2 reads YYNGEE.

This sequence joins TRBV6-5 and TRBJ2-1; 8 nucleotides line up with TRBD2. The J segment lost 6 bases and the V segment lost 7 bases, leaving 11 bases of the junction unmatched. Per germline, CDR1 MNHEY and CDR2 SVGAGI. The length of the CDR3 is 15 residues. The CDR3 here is CASIPTGGPGNEQFF. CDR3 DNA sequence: TGTGCCAGCATCCCAACGGGGGGGCCGGGCAATGAGCAGTTCTTC.

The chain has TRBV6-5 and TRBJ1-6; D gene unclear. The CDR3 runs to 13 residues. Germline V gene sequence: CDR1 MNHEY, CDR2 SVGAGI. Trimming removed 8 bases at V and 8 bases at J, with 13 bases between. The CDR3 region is CASGRVRDSPLHF. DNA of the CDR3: TGTGCCAGCGGTCGGGTGCGGGATTCACCCCTCCACTTT.

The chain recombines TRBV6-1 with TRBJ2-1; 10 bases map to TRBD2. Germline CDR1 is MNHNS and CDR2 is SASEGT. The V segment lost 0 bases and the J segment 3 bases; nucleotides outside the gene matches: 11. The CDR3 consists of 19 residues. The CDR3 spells CASSEAAGGVVKSYNEQFF. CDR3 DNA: TGTGCCAGCAGTGAAGCAGCGGGAGGGGTTGTAAAGAGCTACAATGAGCAGTTCTTC.

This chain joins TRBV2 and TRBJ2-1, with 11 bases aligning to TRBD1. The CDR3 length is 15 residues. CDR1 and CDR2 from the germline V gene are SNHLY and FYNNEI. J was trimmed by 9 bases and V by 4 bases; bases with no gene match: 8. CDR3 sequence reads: CASSGGQGAFSEQFF. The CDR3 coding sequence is TGTGCCAGCAGTGGAGGACAGGGGGCTTTTAGTGAGCAGTTCTTC.

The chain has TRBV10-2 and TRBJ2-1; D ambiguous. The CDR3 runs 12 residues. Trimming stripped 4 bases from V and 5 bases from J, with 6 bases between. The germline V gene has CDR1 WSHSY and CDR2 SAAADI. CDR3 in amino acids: CASSAGNNEQFF. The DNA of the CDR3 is TGCGCCAGCAGTGCTGGGAACAATGAGCAGTTCTTC.

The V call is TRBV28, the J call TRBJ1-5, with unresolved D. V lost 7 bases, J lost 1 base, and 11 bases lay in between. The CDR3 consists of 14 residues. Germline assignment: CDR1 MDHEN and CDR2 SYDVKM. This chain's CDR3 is CASTPSRSNQPQHF. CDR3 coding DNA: TGTGCCAGCACCCCCAGTAGGAGCAATCAGCCCCAGCATTTT.

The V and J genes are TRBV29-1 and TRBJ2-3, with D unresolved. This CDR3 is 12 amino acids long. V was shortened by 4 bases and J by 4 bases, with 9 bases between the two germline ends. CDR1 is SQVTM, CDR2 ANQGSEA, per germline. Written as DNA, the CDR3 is TGCAGCGTTGCAAAGCCCCCAGATACGCAGTATTTT. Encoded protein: CSVAKPPDTQYF.

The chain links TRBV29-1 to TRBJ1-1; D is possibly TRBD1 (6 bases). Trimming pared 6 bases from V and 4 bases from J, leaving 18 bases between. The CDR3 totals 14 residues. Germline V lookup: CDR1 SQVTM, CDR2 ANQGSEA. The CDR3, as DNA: TGCAGCGTCCAACAGGGAGGAGGGTCCACTGAAGCTTTCTTT. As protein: CSVQQGGGSTEAFF.

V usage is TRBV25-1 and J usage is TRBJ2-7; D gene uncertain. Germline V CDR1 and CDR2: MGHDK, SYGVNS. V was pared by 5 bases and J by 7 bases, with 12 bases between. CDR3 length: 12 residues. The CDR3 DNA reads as TGTGCCAGCAGTCACCGCCCGATGGAGCAGTACTTC. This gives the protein CASSHRPMEQYF.

CDR3 in amino acids: CASSHGTGGNTEAFF. The CDR3 coding sequence is TGCGCCAGCAGCCACGGGACAGGGGGGAACACTGAAGCTTTCTTT. The chain uses TRBV5-1 and TRBJ1-1; 11 nucleotides agree with TRBD1. Per germline, CDR1 SGHRS and CDR2 YFSETQ. CDR3 size: 15 residues. V gave up 4 bases and J gave up 1 base; unmatched junction bases: 3.

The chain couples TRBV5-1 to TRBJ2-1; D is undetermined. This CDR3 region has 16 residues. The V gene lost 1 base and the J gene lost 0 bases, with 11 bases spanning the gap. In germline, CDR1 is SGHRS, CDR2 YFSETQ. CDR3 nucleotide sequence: TGCGCCAGCAGCTTGACAGTTTTGAGCTCCTACAATGAGCAGTTCTTC. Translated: CASSLTVLSSYNEQFF.

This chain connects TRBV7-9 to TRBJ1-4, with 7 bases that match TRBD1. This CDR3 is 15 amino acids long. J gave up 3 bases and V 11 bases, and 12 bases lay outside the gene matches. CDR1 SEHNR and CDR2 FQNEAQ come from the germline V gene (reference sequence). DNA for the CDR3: TGTGCCTGGCCGACAGGGAAGGACTCTAATGAAAAACTGTTTTTT. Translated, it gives CAWPTGKDSNEKLFF.

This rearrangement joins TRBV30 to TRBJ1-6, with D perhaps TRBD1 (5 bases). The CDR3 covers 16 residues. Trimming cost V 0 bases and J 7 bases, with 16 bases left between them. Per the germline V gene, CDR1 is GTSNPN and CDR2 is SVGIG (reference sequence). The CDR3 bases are TGTGCCTGGAGTGTCATCTTTCAGGGCTTGAATTCACCCCTCCACTTT. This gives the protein CAWSVIFQGLNSPLHF.

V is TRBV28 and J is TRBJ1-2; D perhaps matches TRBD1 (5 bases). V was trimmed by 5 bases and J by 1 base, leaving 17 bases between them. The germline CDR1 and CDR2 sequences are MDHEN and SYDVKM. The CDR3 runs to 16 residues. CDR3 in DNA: TGTGCCAGCAGTATCACCACGGGACGGTTTAACTATGGCTACACCTTC. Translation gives CASSITTGRFNYGYTF.

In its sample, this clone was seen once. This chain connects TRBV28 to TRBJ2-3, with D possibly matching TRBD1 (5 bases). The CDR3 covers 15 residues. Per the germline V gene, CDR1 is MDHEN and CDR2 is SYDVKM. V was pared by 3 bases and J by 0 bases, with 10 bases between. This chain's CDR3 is CASSLGRASTDTQYF. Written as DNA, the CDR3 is TGTGCCAGCAGTTTGGGCAGGGCCAGCACAGATACGCAGTATTTT.